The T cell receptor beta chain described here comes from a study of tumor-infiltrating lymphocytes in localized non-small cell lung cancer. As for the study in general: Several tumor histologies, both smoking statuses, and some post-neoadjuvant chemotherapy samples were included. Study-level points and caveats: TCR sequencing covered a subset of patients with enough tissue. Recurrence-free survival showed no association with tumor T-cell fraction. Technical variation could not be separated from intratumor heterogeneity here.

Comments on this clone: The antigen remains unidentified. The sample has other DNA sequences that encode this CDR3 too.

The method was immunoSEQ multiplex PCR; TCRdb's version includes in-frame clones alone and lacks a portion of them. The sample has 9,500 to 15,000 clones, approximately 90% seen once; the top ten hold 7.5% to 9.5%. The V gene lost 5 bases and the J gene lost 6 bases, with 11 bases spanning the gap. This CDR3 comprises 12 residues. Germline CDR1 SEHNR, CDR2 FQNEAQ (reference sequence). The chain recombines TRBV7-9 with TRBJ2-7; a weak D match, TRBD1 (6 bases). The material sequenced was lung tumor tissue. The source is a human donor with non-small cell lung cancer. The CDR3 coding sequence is TGTGCCAGCAGCCTCACAGGGCTCGAGCAGTACTTC. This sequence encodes CASSLTGLEQYF.